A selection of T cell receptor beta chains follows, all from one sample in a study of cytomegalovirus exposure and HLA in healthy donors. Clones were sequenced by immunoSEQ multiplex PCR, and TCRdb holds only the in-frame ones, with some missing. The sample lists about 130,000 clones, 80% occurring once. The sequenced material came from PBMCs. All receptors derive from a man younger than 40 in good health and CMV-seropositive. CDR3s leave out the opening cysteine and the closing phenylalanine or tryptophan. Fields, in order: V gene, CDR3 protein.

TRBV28	ASSVQGLSAGYT
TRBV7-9	ASSSNGQGRYEQY
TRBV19	ASSMGRPGETQY
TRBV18	ASSPSPGGETQY
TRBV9	ASSVGAGSYNEQF
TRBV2	ASSENGGAVLAQH
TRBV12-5	ASGANYGYT
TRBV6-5	ASSPIEAGEQF
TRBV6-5	ASKEGGGDQPQH
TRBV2	ASSVRTGGIGGYT
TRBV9	ASSVGSGTGGTYEQY
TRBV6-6	ASKSLGQVNQPQH
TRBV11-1	ASSGGGANTQY
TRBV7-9	ASSSSSVSEQF
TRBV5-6	ASSPLEYLYGYT
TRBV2	ASTGQGEKLF
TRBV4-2	ASSQEGGTGNTIY
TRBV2	ASSQHRGSGPYEQY
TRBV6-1	ASSEAGWTSYNSPLH
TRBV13	ASSLPGQDTEAF
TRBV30	AWNSGTGSRRGYT
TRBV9	ASSVGGVNTDTQY
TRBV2	ASRASGGHSYNEQF
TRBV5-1	ASRTGSSGYEQY
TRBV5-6	ASSLEKGARGYT
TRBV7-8	ASSWTGAGNTIY
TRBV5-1	ASSFPGQGMKTQY
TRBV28	ASTRGRTPLH
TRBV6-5	ASSVGTGYGYT
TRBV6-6	ASGPGGWEKLF
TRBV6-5	ASSYGEGSTSGQY
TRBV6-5	ASSYSAEQF
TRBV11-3	ASSLGVPGTRQF
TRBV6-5	ASSLGGEAF
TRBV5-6	ASSRKSASSGNTIY
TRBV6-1	ASSEVWGQNSPLH
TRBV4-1	ASSRTGDNYGYT
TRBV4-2	ASSLVLEETQY
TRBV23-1	ASRRVLVLSMNTEAF
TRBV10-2	ASSEAPGDSGGPSGSDTQY
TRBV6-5	ASSLGQQTFEKLF
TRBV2	ASRFGNSPLH
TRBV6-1	ASSEWGQALEETQY
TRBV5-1	ASSLWTEGGEQY
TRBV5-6	ASSLTGPYEQY
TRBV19	ASSTVGRDEQF
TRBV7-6	ASSGAQGISGYGYT
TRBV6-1	ATLGGDYEQY
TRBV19	ASSTLAGGPGETQY
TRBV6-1	ASSDHRAEQF
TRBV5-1	ASSLASRKTYEQY
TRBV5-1	ASSLDARGPRRTEAF
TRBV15	ATSSPPGTSGGFADTQY
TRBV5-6	ASDISEGIYNEQF
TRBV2	ASRGAGAYNEQF